This paragraph reports one T cell receptor beta chain. The data are from a study of control samples from healthy donors and cancer patients. The germline gives CDR1 SGDLS, CDR2 YYNGEE. J was trimmed by 4 bases and V by 3 bases; bases with no gene match: 12. The CDR3 contains 18 residues. Method: immunoSEQ multiplex PCR; TCRdb's copy keeps in-frame clones and lacks some. The data hold around 92,000 clones, with roughly 78% observed a single time. V is TRBV9 and J is TRBJ2-5; 13 nucleotides line up with TRBD2. Sequencing was performed on blood. The sequence was obtained from a man aged 60-69 years in good health. CDR3 sequence: CASSEGTSGDPSRETQYF. The CDR3 bases are TGTGCCAGCAGCGAGGGGACTAGCGGGGACCCTTCGCGAGAGACCCAGTACTTC.